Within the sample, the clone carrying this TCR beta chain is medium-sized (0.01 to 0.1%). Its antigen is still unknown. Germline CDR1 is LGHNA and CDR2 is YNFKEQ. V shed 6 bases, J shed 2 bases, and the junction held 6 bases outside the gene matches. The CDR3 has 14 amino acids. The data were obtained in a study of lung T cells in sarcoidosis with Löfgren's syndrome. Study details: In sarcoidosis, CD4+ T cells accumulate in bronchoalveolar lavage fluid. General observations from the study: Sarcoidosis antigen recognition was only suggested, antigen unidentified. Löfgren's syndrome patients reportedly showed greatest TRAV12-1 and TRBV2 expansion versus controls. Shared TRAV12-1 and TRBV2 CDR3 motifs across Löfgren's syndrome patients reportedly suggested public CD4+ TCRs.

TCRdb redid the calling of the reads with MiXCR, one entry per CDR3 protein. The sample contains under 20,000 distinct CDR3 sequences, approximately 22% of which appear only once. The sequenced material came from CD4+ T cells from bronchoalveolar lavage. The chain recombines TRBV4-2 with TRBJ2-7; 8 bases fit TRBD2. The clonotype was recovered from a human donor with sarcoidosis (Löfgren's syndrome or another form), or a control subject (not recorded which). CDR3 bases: TGTGCCAGCAGTATCACTAGCGGAACCTACGAGCAGTACTTC. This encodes CASSITSGTYEQYF.